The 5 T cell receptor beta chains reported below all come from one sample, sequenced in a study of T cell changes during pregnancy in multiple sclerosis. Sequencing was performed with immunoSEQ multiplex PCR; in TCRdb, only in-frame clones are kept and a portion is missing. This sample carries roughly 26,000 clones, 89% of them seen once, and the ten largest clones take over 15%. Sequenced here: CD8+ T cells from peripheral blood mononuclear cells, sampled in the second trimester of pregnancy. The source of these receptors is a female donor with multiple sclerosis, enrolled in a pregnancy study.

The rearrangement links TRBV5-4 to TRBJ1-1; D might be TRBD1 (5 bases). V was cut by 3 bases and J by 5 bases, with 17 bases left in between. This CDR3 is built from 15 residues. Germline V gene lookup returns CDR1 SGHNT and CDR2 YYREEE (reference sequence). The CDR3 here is CASSSQSGGTTEAFF. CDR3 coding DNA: TGTGCCAGCAGCTCGCAGTCGGGGGGAACGACTGAAGCTTTCTTT.

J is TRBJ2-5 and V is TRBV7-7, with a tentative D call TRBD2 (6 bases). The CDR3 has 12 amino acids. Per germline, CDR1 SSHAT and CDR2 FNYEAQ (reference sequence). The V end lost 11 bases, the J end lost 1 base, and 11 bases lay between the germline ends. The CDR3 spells CAAGQLQETQYF. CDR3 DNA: TGTGCCGCGGGGCAGCTCCAAGAGACCCAGTACTTC.

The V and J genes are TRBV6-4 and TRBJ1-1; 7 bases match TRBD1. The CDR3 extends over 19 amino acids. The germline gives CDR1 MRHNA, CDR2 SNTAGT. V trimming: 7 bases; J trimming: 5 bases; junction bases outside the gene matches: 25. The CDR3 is CASNRGRLKVRSDVTEAFF. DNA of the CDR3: TGTGCCAGCAATAGGGGGCGATTAAAGGTAAGAAGCGATGTAACTGAAGCTTTCTTT.

The CDR3 sequence is CASSVAPIYEQYF. Written as DNA, the CDR3 is TGTGCCAGCAGCGTAGCCCCTATTTACGAGCAGTACTTC. The chain employs TRBV9 and TRBJ2-7; D unresolved. The ends were cut back, 0 bases at V and 4 bases at J, with 8 bases in the middle. The CDR3 is 13 amino acids. Germline CDR1 SGDLS, CDR2 YYNGEE.

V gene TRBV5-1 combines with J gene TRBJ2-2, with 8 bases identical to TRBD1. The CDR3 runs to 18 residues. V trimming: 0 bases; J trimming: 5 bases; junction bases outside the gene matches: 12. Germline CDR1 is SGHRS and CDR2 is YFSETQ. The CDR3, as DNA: TGCGCCAGCAGCTTGGGGCAGGGGGCGCTTCGGGGGACCGGGGAGCTGTTTTTT. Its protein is CASSLGQGALRGTGELFF.